This is a list of T cell receptor beta chains from one sample in a study of T cells after yellow fever vaccination. MiXCR, applied by TCRdb to the 5' RACE reads, yields one record per CDR3 protein. The sample contains hundreds of thousands of distinct CDR3 sequences, around 4% of which appear only once. Source: PBMCs, taken on the day of the yellow fever booster vaccination. These receptors came from a man between 18 and 35 years old who received the YFV17D yellow fever vaccine. The CDR3 runs from the conserved cysteine through the conserved F or W. Each record gives: J gene, clone size, V gene, D gene, CDR3 protein, CDR3 DNA. D genes are given only for firm matches. Rows may omit the clone size; those that give it use once, few, many or a size class.

TRBJ2-1,many,TRBV12-3/TRBV12-4,.,CASSPRVDSSYNEQFF,TGTGCCAGCAGCCCAAGAGTGGATAGCTCCTACAATGAGCAGTTCTTC
TRBJ2-2,few,TRBV12-3/TRBV12-4,TRBD2,CASSPTRGGGASGELFF,TGTGCCAGCAGCCCCACCCGGGGCGGGGGGGCGTCCGGGGAGCTGTTTTTT
TRBJ1-6,many,TRBV18,.,CASSSASTNSPLHF,TGTGCCAGCTCGAGTGCGTCTACCAATTCACCCCTCCACTTT
TRBJ1-3,few,TRBV20-1,TRBD1,CSAPQGGYGGNTIYF,TGCAGTGCTCCTCAGGGGGGGTACGGGGGAAACACCATATATTTT
TRBJ2-1,many,TRBV20-1,.,CSARLGGDEQFF,TGCAGTGCCAGACTGGGGGGCGATGAGCAGTTCTTC
TRBJ1-2,many,TRBV5-1,.,CASSQGSPVRNYGYTF,TGCGCCAGCAGTCAAGGGTCGCCGGTGCGTAACTATGGCTACACCTTC
TRBJ2-5,.,TRBV6-1,TRBD2,CARVAGVYQETQYF,TGTGCCCGTGTAGCGGGGGTGTACCAAGAGACCCAGTACTTC
TRBJ2-2,few,TRBV12-5,.,CASGLSPTFTGELFF,TGTGCTAGTGGTTTGTCCCCCACTTTCACCGGGGAGCTTTTTTTT
TRBJ2-1,few,TRBV7-6,.,CASSLRWWGGEQFF,TGTGCCAGCAGCTTAAGATGGTGGGGCGGTGAGCAGTTCTTC
TRBJ2-6,few,TRBV29-1,.,CSVPLGGITGANVLTF,TGCAGCGTACCTCTAGGGGGGATCACTGGGGCCAACGTCCTGACTTTC
TRBJ1-6,many,TRBV4-3,.,CASSQKDTGNSPLHF,TGCGCCAGCAGCCAAAAGGATACGGGGAATTCACCCCTCCACTTT
TRBJ2-4,many,TRBV7-9,TRBD1,CASSHGTGIDKNIQYF,TGTGCCAGCAGCCACGGGACAGGGATCGACAAAAACATTCAGTACTTC
TRBJ2-7,few,TRBV6-6,.,CASSRATGSYEQYF,TGTGCCAGCAGTCGAGCGACAGGCTCCTACGAGCAGTACTTC
TRBJ2-6,.,TRBV4-3,.,CASSQALARSGANVLTF,TGCGCCAGCAGCCAAGCCTTGGCCAGGTCCGGGGCCAACGTCCTGACTTTC
TRBJ2-1,.,TRBV28,TRBD1,CASSRTGVRFF,TGTGCCAGCAGCCGGACAGGGGTCCGGTTCTTC
TRBJ2-2,many,TRBV13,TRBD1,CASSSIGDRANTGELFF,TGTGCCAGCAGCTCCATCGGGGACAGGGCGAACACCGGGGAGCTGTTTTTT
TRBJ2-7,many,TRBV5-1,.,CASKGGNPPYEQYF,TGCGCCAGCAAAGGAGGCAACCCTCCCTACGAGCAGTACTTC
TRBJ1-6,.,TRBV10-3,TRBD1,CATRDSYNSPLHF,TGTGCCACCCGGGACAGCTATAATTCACCCCTCCACTTT
TRBJ2-1,many,TRBV7-3,TRBD1,CASSSIGTEYNEQFF,TGTGCCAGCAGCTCCATCGGGACAGAATACAATGAGCAGTTCTTC
TRBJ2-7,.,TRBV29-1,.,CSVEGGLNEQYF,TGCAGCGTTGAAGGGGGTCTCAACGAGCAGTACTTC
TRBJ1-5,many,TRBV19,.,CASTGMGSNQPQHF,TGTGCCAGTACCGGTATGGGGAGCAATCAGCCCCAGCATTTT
TRBJ2-4,.,TRBV7-4,.,CASSLVDGGAKNIQYF,TGTGCCAGCAGCTTAGTAGACGGGGGAGCCAAAAACATTCAGTACTTC